The rows below give T cell receptor beta chains drawn from one sample of a study of memory CD8 T cells in hepatitis C reinfection. TCRdb's table, derived via immunoSEQ multiplex PCR, lists solely in-frame clones and lacks some. The sample records 35,000 to 50,000 clones, over 75% being singletons. Sequencing was carried out using naive CD8+ T cells sorted from blood. All receptors derive from a man aged 18 to 30 with hepatitis C virus infection. The CDR3 runs from the conserved cysteine through the conserved F or W. Fields, in order: J gene, V gene, CDR3 protein.

TRBJ1-2 | TRBV11-2 | CASSLEEGDYGYTF
TRBJ2-2 | TRBV10-1 | CASSETGTGVAGELFF
TRBJ2-5 | TRBV4-3 | CASSQTREGETQYF
TRBJ2-1 | TRBV21-1 | CASSRDRYSYNEQFF
TRBJ2-5 | TRBV11-2 | CASSLGASGGSQETQYF
TRBJ2-2 | TRBV27 | CASSLSVGVHTGELFF
TRBJ2-1 | TRBV7-2 | CASSLGSGGHAGDEQFF
TRBJ2-1 | TRBV2 | CASQGQSMDEQFF
TRBJ2-5 | TRBV4-1 | CASSQETARRETQYF
TRBJ1-2 | TRBV15 | CATSGRDSDLGGYTF
TRBJ2-1 | TRBV28 | CASIVAGGRLVPYNEQFF
TRBJ1-5 | TRBV27 | CASSFDSPYSNQPQHF
TRBJ2-5 | TRBV19 | CASSITLQGQETQYF
TRBJ1-6 | TRBV5-4 | CASSLGGWDSPLHF
TRBJ2-5 | TRBV30 | CAWTLAGAWETQYF
TRBJ2-3 | TRBV7-2 | CASSSIERGGQDTQYF
TRBJ2-7 | TRBV7-9 | CASSRGGDEQYF
TRBJ1-1 | TRBV11-2 | CASSLAGLLNTEAFF
TRBJ2-1 | TRBV4-1 | CASSLGQGKNEQFF
TRBJ2-1 | TRBV6-1 | CASSPRGPYNEQFF
TRBJ2-7 | TRBV6-1 | CASSDRWLQGAVYEQYF
TRBJ2-7 | TRBV7-2 | CASSLLYEQYF
TRBJ2-2 | TRBV4-1 | CASSQEYPGNGELFF
TRBJ2-1 | TRBV4-1 | CASSRLAGGLDEQFF
TRBJ2-7 | TRBV10-3 | CAIGGTGGFSYEQYF
TRBJ2-1 | TRBV2 | CASSDVQRGIHEQFF
TRBJ1-1 | TRBV19 | CASSMTGMTTAEAFF
TRBJ2-1 | TRBV6-1 | CASSSADEQFF